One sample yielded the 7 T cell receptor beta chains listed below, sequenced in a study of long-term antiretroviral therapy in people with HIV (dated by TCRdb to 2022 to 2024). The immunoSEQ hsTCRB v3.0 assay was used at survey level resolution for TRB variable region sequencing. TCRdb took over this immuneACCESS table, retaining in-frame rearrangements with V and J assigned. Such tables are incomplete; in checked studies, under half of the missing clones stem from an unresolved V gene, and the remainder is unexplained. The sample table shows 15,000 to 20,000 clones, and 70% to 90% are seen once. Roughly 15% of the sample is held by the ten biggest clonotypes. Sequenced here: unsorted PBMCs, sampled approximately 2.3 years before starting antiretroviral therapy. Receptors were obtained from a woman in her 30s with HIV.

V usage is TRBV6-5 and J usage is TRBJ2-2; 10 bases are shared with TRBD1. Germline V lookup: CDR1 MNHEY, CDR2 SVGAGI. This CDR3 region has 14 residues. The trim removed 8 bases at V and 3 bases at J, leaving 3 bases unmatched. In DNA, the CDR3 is TGTGCCAGCCAGGGACAGGGGTACACCGGGGAGCTGTTTTTT. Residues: CASQGQGYTGELFF.

CDR3 region: CASSLTGQHTDTQYF. The CDR3 DNA reads as TGTGCCAGCAGCTTAACGGGCCAGCACACAGATACGCAGTATTTT. The chain uses TRBV7-3 and TRBJ2-3, with unresolved D. Germline V gene lookup returns CDR1 SGHTA and CDR2 FQGTGA. Trimming left V 0 bases short and J 2 bases short, with 9 bases between. The CDR3 spans 15 residues.

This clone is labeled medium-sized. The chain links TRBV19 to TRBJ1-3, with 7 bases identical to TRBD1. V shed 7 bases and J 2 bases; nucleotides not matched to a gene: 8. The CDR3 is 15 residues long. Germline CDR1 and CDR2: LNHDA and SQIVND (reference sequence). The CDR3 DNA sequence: TGTGCCAGTATCGACATCACAGGGGCTGGAAACACCATATATTTT. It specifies CASIDITGAGNTIYF.

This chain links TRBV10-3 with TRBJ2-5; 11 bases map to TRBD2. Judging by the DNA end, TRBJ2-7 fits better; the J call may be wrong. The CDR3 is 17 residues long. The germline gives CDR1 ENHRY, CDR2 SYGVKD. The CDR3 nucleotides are TGTGCCATCGGGTTTCCCCCCGGGACTAGCGGACTTTACGAGCAGTACTTC. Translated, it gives CAIGFPPGTSGLYEQYF.

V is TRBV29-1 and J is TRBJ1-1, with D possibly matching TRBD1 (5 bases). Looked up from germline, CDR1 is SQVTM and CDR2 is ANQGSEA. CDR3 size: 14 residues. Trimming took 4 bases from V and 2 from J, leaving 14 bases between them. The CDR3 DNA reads TGCAGCGTTGCGTTGGCCAGGGCTAACACTGAAGCTTTCTTT. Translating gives CSVALARANTEAFF.

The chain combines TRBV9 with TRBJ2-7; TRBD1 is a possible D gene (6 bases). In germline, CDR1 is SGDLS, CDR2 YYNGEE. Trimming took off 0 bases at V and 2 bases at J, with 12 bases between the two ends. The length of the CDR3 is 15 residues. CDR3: CASSVATGPTYEQYF. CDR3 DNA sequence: TGTGCCAGCAGCGTAGCAACAGGGCCGACCTACGAGCAGTACTTC.

The DNA of the CDR3 is TGTGCCAGCCGCTACCGCGGGGCCCAGGGGGCTAGTAACTATGGCTACACCTTC. Translated, it gives CASRYRGAQGASNYGYTF. The chain joins TRBV4-2 to TRBJ1-2; 8 positions match TRBD1. Germline loops: CDR1 LGHNA, CDR2 YNFKEQ. The ends lost 8 bases at V and 1 base at J; junction bases unmatched: 18. The CDR3 is 18 residues long.